This is a list of T cell receptor beta chains from one sample in a study of shared clonotypes between healthy human individuals. Method: immunoSEQ multiplex PCR; TCRdb's copy keeps in-frame clones and lacks some. The sample carries roughly 2.2 million clones, 85% to 95% recorded once. Sequencing used naive CD4+ T cells from PBMCs. The receptors were sampled from a man between 18 and 29 years old in good health. Some clones in this sample may be carry-over from other donors' samples. The CDR3 runs from the conserved cysteine through the conserved F or W. The D gene is left open where the match is weak. Rows give clone size only sometimes, using once, few, many, or a class for an expanded clone.

d_call,v_call,j_call,clone_size,cdr3_aa,cdr3_nt
NA,TRBV9,TRBJ2-3,NA,CASSVDRVSTDTQYF,TGTGCCAGCAGCGTAGACAGGGTTAGCACAGATACGCAGTATTTT
NA,TRBV20-1,TRBJ1-4,NA,CSAASGEKLFF,TGCAGTGCGGCGTCCGGGGAAAAACTGTTTTTT
NA,TRBV28,TRBJ1-5,NA,CASSGMGAGDQPQHF,TGTGCCAGCAGTGGCATGGGGGCAGGGGATCAGCCCCAGCATTTT
TRBD2,TRBV5-8,TRBJ2-1,NA,CASSFFSSGNSYNEQFF,TGTGCCAGCAGCTTCTTTTCTAGCGGGAACTCCTACAATGAGCAGTTCTTC
NA,TRBV15,TRBJ1-2,NA,CATSRETLSYTF,TGTGCCACCAGCAGAGAAACGTTATCCTACACCTTC
NA,TRBV25-1,TRBJ2-7,once,CASSEPGATSYEQYF,TGTGCCAGCAGTGAACCCGGGGCCACCTCCTACGAGCAGTACTTC
NA,TRBV6-5,TRBJ1-5,NA,CASTQSGTGNQPQHF,TGTGCCAGCACCCAATCGGGTACGGGCAATCAGCCCCAGCATTTT
NA,TRBV28,TRBJ1-5,NA,CASRWGRANNQPQHF,TGTGCCAGCAGATGGGGCAGGGCCAACAATCAGCCCCAGCATTTT
NA,TRBV28,TRBJ1-1,NA,CAASTPRTEAFF,TGTGCCGCCTCAACCCCTCGGACTGAAGCTTTCTTT
NA,TRBV11-2,TRBJ2-1,NA,CASSLDLGTLYNEQFF,TGTGCCAGCAGCTTAGATCTTGGGACACTTTACAATGAGCAGTTCTTC
NA,TRBV6-6,TRBJ2-7,NA,CASSPAAYEQYF,TGTGCCAGCAGCCCGGCCGCCTACGAGCAGTACTTC
NA,TRBV15,TRBJ2-7,NA,CATSNEGRGAYEQYF,TGTGCCACCAGCAACGAAGGCAGGGGGGCCTACGAGCAGTACTTC
TRBD1,TRBV5-1,TRBJ2-3,NA,CASSSPQGSDTQYF,TGCGCCAGCAGTTCACCACAGGGGTCAGATACGCAGTATTTT
TRBD2,TRBV4-3,TRBJ2-4,NA,CASSHDRGGSKNIQYF,TGCGCCAGCAGCCATGATCGGGGGGGCTCCAAAAACATTCAGTACTTC
NA,TRBV20-1,TRBJ2-7,NA,CSARVSYEQYF,TGCAGTGCTAGAGTTTCCTACGAGCAGTACTTC
NA,TRBV28,TRBJ2-7,NA,CASLSSQGVSTTYEQYF,TGTGCCTCCCTAAGTTCCCAAGGGGTGTCCACTACCTACGAGCAGTACTTC
NA,TRBV6-5,TRBJ2-7,once,CASSYGPAYEQYF,TGTGCCAGCAGTTACGGGCCTGCCTACGAGCAGTACTTC
TRBD1,TRBV6-6,TRBJ1-5,NA,CASSTRQGGNQPQHF,TGTGCCAGCAGTACAAGACAGGGAGGCAATCAGCCCCAGCATTTT
NA,TRBV2,TRBJ1-2,NA,CASTQQAATNYGYTF,TGTGCCAGCACCCAACAGGCGGCTACTAACTATGGCTACACCTTC
NA,TRBV11-3,TRBJ2-1,NA,CASSLEDGEQFF,TGTGCCAGCAGCTTGGAAGACGGCGAGCAGTTCTTC
TRBD2,TRBV15,TRBJ2-3,NA,CATSRDLAGASTDTQYF,TGTGCCACCAGCAGAGATCTGGCGGGAGCGAGCACAGATACGCAGTATTTT
TRBD1,TRBV10-3,TRBJ1-1,NA,CAISSSGTGMNTEAFF,TGTGCCATCAGTTCCTCCGGGACAGGGATGAACACTGAAGCTTTCTTT
TRBD1,TRBV28,TRBJ2-1,once,CASSGAGQVYNEQFF,TGTGCCAGCAGTGGGGCGGGACAGGTTTACAATGAGCAGTTCTTC
NA,TRBV11-2,TRBJ2-1,NA,CASSPMSSSYNEQFF,TGTGCCAGCAGCCCCATGAGCAGCTCCTACAATGAGCAGTTCTTC
NA,TRBV12-5,TRBJ1-1,few,CASGRGEPNTEAFF,TGTGCTAGTGGTCGGGGGGAACCGAACACTGAAGCTTTCTTT
TRBD1,TRBV10-3,TRBJ2-5,once,CAITRTGLLETQYF,TGTGCCATCACCCGGACAGGCCTCTTAGAGACCCAGTACTTC
NA,TRBV5-5,TRBJ1-5,NA,CASSLDRVSNQPQHF,TGTGCCAGCAGCTTGGATAGGGTTAGCAATCAGCCCCAGCATTTT
NA,TRBV7-9,TRBJ1-1,NA,CASSLIGGSAEAFF,TGTGCCAGCAGCTTGATCGGGGGATCCGCTGAAGCTTTCTTT
NA,TRBV5-1,TRBJ2-2,NA,CATREGNTGELFF,TGCGCCACCAGAGAGGGGAACACCGGGGAGCTGTTTTTT
NA,TRBV28,TRBJ1-5,NA,CASTPRGLSNQPQHF,TGTGCCAGCACCCCTCGAGGCCTTAGCAATCAGCCCCAGCATTTT
NA,TRBV25-1,TRBJ1-2,NA,CASSDRLGYYGYTF,TGTGCCAGCAGTGATCGTCTGGGATACTATGGCTACACCTTC
TRBD2,TRBV28,TRBJ2-1,NA,CASSLASGRTYYNEQFF,TGTGCCAGCAGTTTAGCCAGCGGGAGGACCTACTACAATGAGCAGTTCTTC